The rows below give T cell receptor beta chains drawn from one sample of a study of shared clonotypes between healthy human individuals. The table came from immunoSEQ multiplex PCR; TCRdb's copy has only in-frame clones and leaves some out. The table includes around 480,000 clones, about 79% detected once. The sequenced sample was PBMCs. Receptor source: a woman in her thirties or forties in good health. Some clones in this sample may be carry-over from other donors' samples. CDR3s include the opening cysteine and the closing phenylalanine or tryptophan. The D gene is left open where the match is weak. The size of a clone is reported for some rows only, either as once, few or many, or as a class for expanded clones.

clone_size: .
j_call: TRBJ2-3
d_call: .
v_call: TRBV29-1
cdr3_nt: TGCAGCGTTGAAGATACGGGCTGGCAAGATACGCAGTATTTT
cdr3_aa: CSVEDTGWQDTQYF

clone_size: .
j_call: TRBJ2-3
d_call: .
v_call: TRBV29-1
cdr3_nt: TGCAGCGTGGAGACGCGGGATACGCAGTATTTT
cdr3_aa: CSVETRDTQYF

clone_size: .
j_call: TRBJ1-5
d_call: .
v_call: TRBV19
cdr3_nt: TGTGCCAGTAGTATAGACAGGAGTAGCAATCAGCCCCAGCATTTT
cdr3_aa: CASSIDRSSNQPQHF

clone_size: .
j_call: TRBJ1-3
d_call: .
v_call: TRBV10-3
cdr3_nt: TGTGCCATCAGTGCCAAACTAGGGGCCTCTGGAAACACCATATATTTT
cdr3_aa: CAISAKLGASGNTIYF

clone_size: .
j_call: TRBJ2-7
d_call: TRBD1
v_call: TRBV11-2
cdr3_nt: TGTGCCAGCAGCTTAGTCGGGACAGTTGGTGAGCAGTACTTC
cdr3_aa: CASSLVGTVGEQYF

clone_size: .
j_call: TRBJ1-5
d_call: TRBD1
v_call: TRBV2
cdr3_nt: TGTGCCAGCAGTCTTCTACAGGGGGCTCAGCCCCAGCATTTT
cdr3_aa: CASSLLQGAQPQHF

clone_size: .
j_call: TRBJ1-4
d_call: .
v_call: TRBV18
cdr3_nt: TGTGCCAGCTCACCGCTCACTGGGGGAGCCGATAATGAAAAACTGTTTTTT
cdr3_aa: CASSPLTGGADNEKLFF

clone_size: .
j_call: TRBJ2-6
d_call: .
v_call: TRBV5-1
cdr3_nt: TGCGCCAGCAGCTGGGGGACATCCACATCAGCCAACGTCCTGACTTTC
cdr3_aa: CASSWGTSTSANVLTF

clone_size: .
j_call: TRBJ2-1
d_call: .
v_call: TRBV28
cdr3_nt: TGTGCCAGCAGTACGGACGCCTCCACAGGTGAGCAGTTCTTC
cdr3_aa: CASSTDASTGEQFF

clone_size: once
j_call: TRBJ2-3
d_call: .
v_call: TRBV19
cdr3_nt: TGTGCCAGTAGTATCACAGATACGCAGTATTTT
cdr3_aa: CASSITDTQYF

clone_size: few
j_call: TRBJ1-4
d_call: .
v_call: TRBV27
cdr3_nt: TGTGCCAGCAGTTGGAAACTTCCGGCGGGTGAAAAACTGTTTTTT
cdr3_aa: CASSWKLPAGEKLFF

clone_size: few
j_call: TRBJ2-7
d_call: .
v_call: TRBV25-1
cdr3_nt: TGTGCCAGCGAAGCCAGCGTCCACGGACTTAACAACTACGAGCAGTACTTC
cdr3_aa: CASEASVHGLNNYEQYF

clone_size: .
j_call: TRBJ2-1
d_call: TRBD2
v_call: TRBV11-2
cdr3_nt: TGTGCCAGCAGCTTAGAACTAGCGGGAGCGAATGAGCAGTTCTTC
cdr3_aa: CASSLELAGANEQFF

clone_size: .
j_call: TRBJ2-7
d_call: TRBD2
v_call: TRBV5-1
cdr3_nt: TGCGCCAGCAGTGAAATAGCGGGAGATCCCGGCGAGCAGTACTTC
cdr3_aa: CASSEIAGDPGEQYF

clone_size: .
j_call: TRBJ2-6
d_call: .
v_call: TRBV18
cdr3_nt: TGTGCCAGCTCACCCCTAGCCTCTGGGGCCAACGTCCTGACTTTC
cdr3_aa: CASSPLASGANVLTF

clone_size: .
j_call: TRBJ1-1
d_call: .
v_call: TRBV18
cdr3_nt: TGTGCCAGCTCACCACAGGGCGGGGGATCTGAAGCTTTCTTT
cdr3_aa: CASSPQGGGSEAFF

clone_size: .
j_call: TRBJ1-2
d_call: .
v_call: TRBV19
cdr3_nt: TGTGCCAGTAGTCAGGGGCCAGGCTACACCTTC
cdr3_aa: CASSQGPGYTF

clone_size: once
j_call: TRBJ2-7
d_call: .
v_call: TRBV29-1
cdr3_nt: TGCAGCGTTCTTAAAGTCCTTGGGGTCGACGAGCAGTACTTC
cdr3_aa: CSVLKVLGVDEQYF

clone_size: .
j_call: TRBJ1-1
d_call: .
v_call: TRBV5-4
cdr3_nt: TGTGCCAGCAGCTTAGACAGGATCTACACTGAAGCTTTCTTT
cdr3_aa: CASSLDRIYTEAFF

clone_size: .
j_call: TRBJ1-2
d_call: .
v_call: TRBV28
cdr3_nt: TGTGCCAGCAGTTTATCGTTAAACTATGGCTACACCTTC
cdr3_aa: CASSLSLNYGYTF

clone_size: many
j_call: TRBJ1-1
d_call: TRBD1
v_call: TRBV5-6
cdr3_nt: TGTGCCAGCAGCCAATTATTAATTGGGACAGGGGATACTGAAGCTTTCTTT
cdr3_aa: CASSQLLIGTGDTEAFF